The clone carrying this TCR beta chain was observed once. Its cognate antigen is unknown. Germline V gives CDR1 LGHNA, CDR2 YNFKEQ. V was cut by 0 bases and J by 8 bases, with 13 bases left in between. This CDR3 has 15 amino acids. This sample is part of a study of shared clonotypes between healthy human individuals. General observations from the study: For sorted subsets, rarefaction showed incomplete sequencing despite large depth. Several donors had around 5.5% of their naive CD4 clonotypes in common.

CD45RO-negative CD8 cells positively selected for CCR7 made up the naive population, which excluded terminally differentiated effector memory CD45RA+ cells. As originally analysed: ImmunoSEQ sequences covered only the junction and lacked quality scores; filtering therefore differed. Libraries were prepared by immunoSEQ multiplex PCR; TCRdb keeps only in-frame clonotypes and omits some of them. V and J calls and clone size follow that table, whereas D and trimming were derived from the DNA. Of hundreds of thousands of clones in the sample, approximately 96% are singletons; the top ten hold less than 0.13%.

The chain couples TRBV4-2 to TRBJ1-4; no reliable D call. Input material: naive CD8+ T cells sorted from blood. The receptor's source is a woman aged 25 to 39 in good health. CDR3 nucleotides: TGTGCCAGCAGCCAAGACGAAGGCAGTCTGGAAAAACTGTTTTTT. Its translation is CASSQDEGSLEKLFF.